This passage covers 30 T cell receptor beta chains from one sample sequenced in a study of control samples from healthy donors and cancer patients. Sequenced by immunoSEQ multiplex PCR; TCRdb stores in-frame clones only, minus some. This table holds more than 140,000 clones, 91% found once. Sequenced: blood. These receptor sequences come from a man aged 18 to 30 in good health.

CDR3 region: CASSLTGGKQETQYF. CDR3 DNA sequence: TGTGCCAGCAGTCTCACAGGGGGCAAACAAGAGACCCAGTACTTC. The chain has TRBV6-5 and TRBJ2-5; TRBD1 matches at 9 bases. The CDR3 loop spans 15 amino acids. After removal of 5 bases from V and 2 bases from J, the junction contained 6 bases not matched to a gene. Germline V lookup: CDR1 MNHEY, CDR2 SVGAGI.

V usage is TRBV5-5 and J usage is TRBJ2-2; 12 nucleotides line up with TRBD1. The CDR3 has 17 residues. Unmatched junction bases numbered 9, after V lost 2 bases and J lost 7 bases. Germline CDR1 and CDR2: SGHKS and YYEKEE (reference sequence). For the CDR3, the DNA is TGTGCCAGCAGCTTTCCCGGGACAGGGGGCGCTGGCGGGGAGCTGTTTTTT. Its translation: CASSFPGTGGAGGELFF.

The CDR3 here is CASSQPGGVAGYTF. CDR3 coding DNA: TGCGCCAGCAGCCAACCGGGGGGGGTAGCTGGCTACACCTTC. The chain carries TRBV4-1 and TRBJ1-2; possibly TRBD1 for D (5 bases). CDR1 and CDR2 (germline): MGHRA, YSYEKL. CDR3 length equals 14 residues. V shed 2 bases and J shed 7 bases, with 14 bases lying between them.

The rearrangement uses TRBV6-5 and TRBJ2-2; D call uncertain. Per the germline V gene, CDR1 is MNHEY and CDR2 is SVGAGI. Deletions cut 7 bases from V and 2 bases from J, with 14 bases between. The CDR3 length is 15 residues. Here the CDR3 reads CASTPTRSNTGELFF. CDR3 DNA sequence: TGTGCCAGCACCCCCACCAGGAGCAACACCGGGGAGCTGTTTTTT.

The chain combines TRBV30 with TRBJ2-1; 8 bases match TRBD2. From germline, CDR1 is GTSNPN and CDR2 SVGIG (reference sequence). The CDR3 loop spans 14 amino acids. V lost 5 bases to trimming and J lost 7 bases; unmatched junction nucleotides: 10. CDR3 bases: TGTGCCTGGCAGAGTGTAGCGGGGCTTAATGAGCAGTTCTTC. It encodes CAWQSVAGLNEQFF.

This chain joins TRBV7-2 and TRBJ2-7, with 10 bases identical to TRBD1. The V gene's germline CDR1 is SGHTA and CDR2 FQGNSA. CDR3 length: 15 amino acids. The ends lost 5 bases at V and 7 bases at J; junction bases unmatched: 11. CDR3 coding DNA: TGTGCCAGCAGCACACCGGGACAGGGGAGGCCTGAGCAGTACTTC. It yields the protein CASSTPGQGRPEQYF.

The chain joins TRBV5-1 to TRBJ1-2; possibly TRBD1 for D (5 bases). Germline CDR1 and CDR2: SGHRS and YFSETQ. Trimming took 4 bases from V and 4 from J, leaving 17 bases between them. This CDR3 contains 15 residues. The DNA of the CDR3 is TGCGCCAGCAGCGCGGTCCAGGGTTCGCTCTATGGCTACACCTTC. This codes for CASSAVQGSLYGYTF.

CDR3 sequence reads: CAWSAVADRGVSFLQAFF. In DNA form, the CDR3 reads TGTGCCTGGAGTGCCGTAGCGGACAGGGGGGTTTCTTTTCTCCAAGCTTTCTTT. This chain connects TRBV30 to TRBJ1-1, with 10 bases fitting TRBD1. Germline trimming cut 1 base from V and 9 bases from J; bases unmatched to any gene: 20. The CDR3 runs 18 residues. CDR1 GTSNPN and CDR2 SVGIG come from the germline V gene (reference sequence). The full variable domain, completed using reference TRBV30 and TRBJ1-1, is SQTIHQWPATLVQPVGSPLSLECTVEGTSNPNLYWYRQAAGRGLQLLFYSVGIGQISSEVPQNLSASRPQDRQFILSSKKLLLSDSGFYLCAWSAVADRGVSFLQAFFGQGTRLTVV.

The gene calls are TRBV4-3 and TRBJ1-4, with D unresolved. Germline V gene sequence: CDR1 LGHNA, CDR2 YSLEER. Trimming cost V 1 base and J 4 bases, with 13 bases left between them. The CDR3 length is 16 residues. DNA for the CDR3: TGCGCCAGCAGCCAAGGAGGCCCAGGCCTTAATGAAAAACTGTTTTTT. Its protein product is CASSQGGPGLNEKLFF.

The chain uses TRBV20-1 and TRBJ1-2; no clear D gene. The length of the CDR3 is 13 residues. Per germline, CDR1 DFQATT and CDR2 SNEGSKA (reference sequence). Trimming stripped 3 bases from V and 5 bases from J, with 13 bases between. CDR3 in DNA: TGCAGTGCTAGTCGACCAGCTGGGTATGGCTACACCTTC. It is translated as CSASRPAGYGYTF.

The chain joins TRBV18 to TRBJ1-1; D is uncertain. Germline CDR1 reads KGHSH; CDR2 reads LQKENI. CDR3 length: 15 residues. V was shortened by 3 bases and J by 1 base, with 12 bases between the two germline ends. CDR3 nucleotides: TGTGCCAGCTCACCGATAGCTGGCCAGAACACTGAAGCTTTCTTT. Protein product: CASSPIAGQNTEAFF. Full variable domain (outside the CDR3, taken from reference TRBV18 and TRBJ1-1): NAGVMQNPRHLVRRRGQEARLRCSPMKGHSHVYWYRQLPEEGLKFMVYLQKENIIDESGMPKERFSAEFPKEGPSILRIQQVVRGDSAAYFCASSPIAGQNTEAFFGQGTRLTVV.

The chain couples TRBV18 to TRBJ1-2; 7 nucleotides line up with TRBD1. V dropped 7 bases and J dropped 1; count of bases not matched to a gene: 3. This CDR3 has 13 residues. Germline V CDR1 and CDR2: KGHSH, LQKENI. As DNA, the CDR3 is TGTGCCAGCTGGGACAGTATTAACTATGGCTACACCTTC. Protein: CASWDSINYGYTF.

This chain joins TRBV6-5 and TRBJ2-7, with 7 bases fitting TRBD1. Losses at the gene ends were 5 bases for V and 7 bases for J; bases not matched to a gene: 8. The germline gives CDR1 MNHEY, CDR2 SVGAGI. The CDR3 loop spans 13 amino acids. CDR3 residues: CASSPTGAREQYF. In DNA form, the CDR3 reads TGTGCCAGCAGTCCCACAGGGGCCCGGGAGCAGTACTTC.

This clone has a single count. The gene calls are TRBV5-5 and TRBJ2-7; 8 bases align to TRBD1. Unmatched junction bases numbered 3, after V lost 1 base and J lost 0 bases. In germline, CDR1 is SGHKS, CDR2 YYEKEE (reference sequence). The CDR3 covers 15 residues. As DNA, the CDR3 is TGTGCCAGCAGCTTGAGGACAGGGAACTCCTACGAGCAGTACTTC. Translated: CASSLRTGNSYEQYF.

This clone has just one count. This chain links TRBV4-2 with TRBJ1-5, with TRBD1 matching 9 bases. The trim removed 1 base at V and 2 bases at J, leaving 3 bases unmatched. This CDR3 region has 16 residues. CDR1 is LGHNA and CDR2 is YNFKEQ in the germline V gene. The CDR3 sequence: CASSQGGQGGNQPQHF. DNA for the CDR3: TGTGCCAGCAGCCAAGGGGGACAGGGAGGCAATCAGCCCCAGCATTTT.

The chain carries TRBV5-4 and TRBJ2-3; TRBD2 agrees at 7 bases. J lost 2 bases, V lost 0 bases, and 3 bases had no gene match. This CDR3 spans 15 amino acids. Germline lookup yields CDR1 SGHNT and CDR2 YYREEE (reference sequence). Here the CDR3 reads CASSLGTRITDTQYF. CDR3 in DNA: TGTGCCAGCAGCTTGGGGACTAGGATCACAGATACGCAGTATTTT.

This chain connects TRBV5-1 to TRBJ1-1; TRBD1 is a possible D gene (5 bases). In germline, CDR1 is SGHRS, CDR2 YFSETQ. Between the trimmed V and J ends, which lost 0 bases and 6 bases, there was a span of 12 bases. CDR3 length: 14 amino acids. The CDR3 is CASSLGQRESEAFF. CDR3 DNA sequence: TGCGCCAGCAGCTTGGGACAGAGGGAATCTGAAGCTTTCTTT.

CDR3 protein: CASSYGPGGEAFF. For the CDR3, the DNA is TGTGCCAGCAGCTATGGACCGGGAGGGGAAGCTTTCTTT. This chain links TRBV5-5 with TRBJ1-1; no reliable D call. The germline V gene encodes CDR1 SGHKS and CDR2 YYEKEE (reference sequence). This CDR3 comprises 13 residues. Between the trimmed V and J ends, which lost 3 bases and 8 bases, there was a span of 14 bases. Based on the CDR3 plus reference TRBV5-5 and TRBJ1-1, the full variable domain is DAGVTQSPTHLIKTRGQQVTLRCSPISGHKSVSWYQQVLGQGPQFIFQYYEKEERGRGNFPDRFSARQFPNYSSELNVNALLLGDSALYLCASSYGPGGEAFFGQGTRLTVV.

The chain uses TRBV9 and TRBJ2-5; weak D call: TRBD2 (5 bases). V shed 0 bases and J shed 5 bases, with 17 bases lying between them. Germline V lookup: CDR1 SGDLS, CDR2 YYNGEE. The CDR3 is 16 residues long. Written as DNA, the CDR3 is TGTGCCAGCAGCGTAGGTGCCCCCAGCGGCCGGGAGACCCAGTACTTC. Encoded protein: CASSVGAPSGRETQYF.

J is TRBJ2-7 and V is TRBV6-6; D ambiguous. CDR1 and CDR2 (germline): MNHNY, SVGAGI (reference sequence). Trimming removed 2 bases from V and 1 base from J, with 6 bases in between. This CDR3 has 13 amino acids. CDR3 region: CASSYHRSYEQYF. The CDR3, as DNA: TGTGCCAGCAGTTACCACAGATCCTACGAGCAGTACTTC.

The chain is built from TRBV13 and TRBJ2-1; the D gene could be TRBD1 or TRBD2 (5 bases each). Germline V gene lookup returns CDR1 PRHDT and CDR2 FYEKMQ (reference sequence). The CDR3 has 13 amino acids. The ends were cut back, 2 bases at V and 9 bases at J, with 11 bases in the middle. The CDR3 reads CASSLSRGGEQFF. CDR3 DNA sequence: TGTGCCAGCAGCTTATCGAGGGGCGGTGAGCAGTTCTTC.

J is TRBJ2-6 and V is TRBV7-9, with 7 positions matching TRBD1. J gave up 3 bases and V 8 bases, and 16 bases lay outside the gene matches. The CDR3 consists of 18 residues. Germline V gives CDR1 SEHNR, CDR2 FQNEAQ (reference sequence). DNA for the CDR3: TGTGCCAGCGTCTCCGGGACAGCCACCTTCAGTGGGGCCAACGTCCTGACTTTC. This gives the protein CASVSGTATFSGANVLTF.

The CDR3 loop is CASSQGAGASYEQYF. The DNA of the CDR3 is TGCGCCAGCAGCCAAGGAGCGGGGGCGTCTTACGAGCAGTACTTC. This chain connects TRBV4-1 to TRBJ2-7; 8 nucleotides align to TRBD2. From germline, CDR1 is MGHRA and CDR2 YSYEKL. The length of the CDR3 is 15 residues. V shed 1 base and J 4 bases; nucleotides not matched to a gene: 6.

The chain joins TRBV30 to TRBJ1-1; D is undetermined. CDR3 size: 12 residues. Germline V gene data show CDR1 as GTSNPN and CDR2 as SVGIG (reference sequence). Trimming shortened V by 2 bases and J by 2 bases, and 6 bases separated the two germline ends. CDR3 coding DNA: TGTGCCTGGAGTATGTCAAACACTGAAGCTTTCTTT. Residues: CAWSMSNTEAFF.

The chain links TRBV5-1 to TRBJ2-7, with D possibly matching TRBD1 (5 bases). This CDR3 is 16 amino acids long. Germline CDR1 and CDR2: SGHRS and YFSETQ. V shed 1 base and J shed 3 bases, with 17 bases lying between them. The CDR3 reads CASSLLGPGSDYEQYF. CDR3 DNA: TGCGCCAGCAGCTTGCTTGGCCCAGGGTCTGACTACGAGCAGTACTTC. The variable domain in full, completed from reference TRBV5-1 and TRBJ2-7, reads KAGVTQTPRYLIKTRGQQVTLSCSPISGHRSVSWYQQTPGQGLQFLFEYFSETQRNKGNFPGRFSGRQFSNSRSEMNVSTLELGDSALYLCASSLLGPGSDYEQYFGPGTRLTVT.

This rearrangement joins TRBV5-4 to TRBJ2-5; D is ambiguous. Germline CDR1 reads SGHNT; CDR2 reads YYREEE (reference sequence). The CDR3 is 13 residues long. V was shortened by 0 bases and J by 5 bases, with 8 bases between the two germline ends. The CDR3 reads CASSLAGPETQYF. CDR3 coding DNA: TGTGCCAGCAGCTTGGCGGGCCCCGAGACCCAGTACTTC.

The CDR3 sequence: CASSPPTGSNEKLFF. CDR3 in DNA: TGTGCCAGCTCACCACCGACAGGGAGTAATGAAAAACTGTTTTTT. V is TRBV18 and J is TRBJ1-4; TRBD1 matches at 7 bases. The J segment lost 4 bases and the V segment lost 0 bases, leaving 2 bases of the junction unmatched. Germline lookup yields CDR1 KGHSH and CDR2 LQKENI. CDR3 size: 15 residues. The whole variable domain, remainder taken from reference TRBV18 and TRBJ1-4, is NAGVMQNPRHLVRRRGQEARLRCSPMKGHSHVYWYRQLPEEGLKFMVYLQKENIIDESGMPKERFSAEFPKEGPSILRIQQVVRGDSAAYFCASSPPTGSNEKLFFGSGTQLSVL.

This clone showed up just once. The junction differs from germline at one of its ends, possibly a read error. The chain has TRBV19 and TRBJ1-5; unclear D gene. The CDR3 is 15 residues long. Per the germline V gene, CDR1 is LNHDA and CDR2 is SQIVND (reference sequence). CDR3 sequence: CASRIDKGKNQPQHF. The CDR3 DNA is TGTGCCAGTAGGATAGACAAAGGGAAGAATCAGCCCCAGCATTTT.

This CDR3 reads CAISEVGRGYTF. The CDR3 bases are TGTGCCATCAGTGAAGTCGGGCGGGGCTACACCTTC. This chain connects TRBV10-3 to TRBJ1-2; the D is unclear. The V gene lost 3 bases and the J gene lost 8 bases, with 10 bases spanning the gap. Germline V lookup: CDR1 ENHRY, CDR2 SYGVKD. The CDR3 has 12 residues.

V and J are TRBV11-1 and TRBJ1-4; a possible D gene is TRBD1 (6 bases). Germline CDR1 is SGHAT and CDR2 is FQDESV (reference sequence). The CDR3 totals 15 residues. Between the trimmed V and J ends, which lost 6 bases and 7 bases, there was a span of 18 bases. This CDR3 is CASRPNWETGEKLFF. The DNA for the CDR3 is TGTGCCAGCAGACCGAATTGGGAGACAGGTGAAAAACTGTTTTTT.